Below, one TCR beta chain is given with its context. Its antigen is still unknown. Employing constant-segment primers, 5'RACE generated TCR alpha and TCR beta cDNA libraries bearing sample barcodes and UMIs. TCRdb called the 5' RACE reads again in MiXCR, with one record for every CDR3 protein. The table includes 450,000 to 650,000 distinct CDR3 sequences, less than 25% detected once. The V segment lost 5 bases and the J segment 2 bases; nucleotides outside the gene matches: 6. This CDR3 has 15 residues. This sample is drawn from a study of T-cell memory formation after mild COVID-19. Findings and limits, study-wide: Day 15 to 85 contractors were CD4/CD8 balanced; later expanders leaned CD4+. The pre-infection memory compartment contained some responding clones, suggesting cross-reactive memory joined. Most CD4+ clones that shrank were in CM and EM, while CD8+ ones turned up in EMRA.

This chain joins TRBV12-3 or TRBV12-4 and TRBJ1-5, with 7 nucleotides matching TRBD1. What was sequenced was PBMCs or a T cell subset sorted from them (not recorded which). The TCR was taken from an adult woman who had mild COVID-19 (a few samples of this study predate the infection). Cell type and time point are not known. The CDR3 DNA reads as TGTGCCAGCAGTAGAACAGGGGAAGGCAATCAGCCCCAGCATTTT. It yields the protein CASSRTGEGNQPQHF.